Sequencing of this T cell receptor beta chain was carried out in a study of a mutant IDH1 vaccine in newly diagnosed glioma. Time point reported: baseline, week 1 (first vaccination visit). Indicated treatment: pre-vaccination baseline after standard-of-care therapy. Donors had new IDH1-mutant astrocytomas of WHO grade 3 or 4 (ATRX-lost). In germline, CDR1 is MNHNS, CDR2 SASEGT. With 1 base removed from V and 3 bases from J, the gap between germline ends came to 13 bases. The CDR3 has 15 amino acids. Study-level findings and limits: Immune responses arising from the vaccine appeared in about 93% of patients.

Produced via immunoSEQ multiplex PCR; TCRdb's table is partial and in-frame only. The data contain just under 95,000 clones, roughly 75% of them singletons. A note on this clone: The antigen is not known.

The rearrangement joins TRBV6-1 to TRBJ2-7, with D perhaps TRBD1 (5 bases). The clonotype was recovered from a man aged 35 to 55 with glioma. Specimen: PBMCs, collected from a glioma patient treated with radiotherapy, temozolomide or both. The CDR3 nucleotides are TGTGCCAGCAGTGAAGGTGTGTACAGGATCTACGAGCAGTACTTC. It translates to CASSEGVYRIYEQYF.